This T cell receptor beta chain comes out of a study of control samples from healthy donors and cancer patients. The method was immunoSEQ multiplex PCR; TCRdb's version includes in-frame clones alone and lacks a portion of them. The data hold 150,000 to 200,000 clones, with about nine tenths observed a single time. CDR3 length equals 15 residues. Germline CDR1 and CDR2: KGHSH and LQKENI. J was trimmed by 2 bases and V by 3 bases; bases with no gene match: 3. Material: blood. The sequence was collected from a woman aged 40 to 55 in good health. This chain joins TRBV18 and TRBJ2-2; 7 nucleotides match TRBD1. The CDR3 sequence: CASSPGQPNTGELFF. The CDR3, as DNA: TGTGCCAGCTCACCGGGACAGCCTAACACCGGGGAGCTGTTTTTT.